Listed below are T cell receptor beta chains from one sample, sequenced in a study of blood T cell repertoires in COVID-19. Assay used: immunoSEQ multiplex PCR; TCRdb lists only in-frame clones, some missing. The sample consists of 360,000 or so clones, about 90% of them appearing once. The sequenced sample consisted of PBMCs or T cells enriched from blood (not recorded which). The receptors stem from a woman in her 30s who had recovered from COVID-19. The CDR3 runs from the conserved cysteine through the conserved F or W. Fields, in order: V gene, clone size, J gene, D gene, CDR3 DNA, CDR3 protein. The D gene is left open where the match is weak. Expanded clones are given a class, and other clones once, few, many or no size at all.

TRBV5-6,NA,TRBJ2-2,NA,TGTGCCAGCGCTCGGAGGCAGAAAAACACCGGGGAGCTGTTTTTT,CASARRQKNTGELFF
TRBV28,NA,TRBJ1-1,NA,TGTGCCAGCAGCCCCTTCGGGAACACTGAAGCTTTCTTT,CASSPFGNTEAFF
TRBV7-3,NA,TRBJ2-3,NA,TGTGCCAGCAGCTTAAGCCCGCTCGGGGGCACAGATACGCAGTATTTT,CASSLSPLGGTDTQYF
TRBV27,NA,TRBJ2-7,TRBD2,TGTGCCAGCAGTTTCTCGGGACTAGCGGGAGGAAAAACCTACGAGCAGTACTTC,CASSFSGLAGGKTYEQYF
TRBV19,NA,TRBJ2-1,TRBD2,TGTGCCAGTAGTCCCAGAGCCCTAGCGGACAATGAGCAGTTCTTC,CASSPRALADNEQFF
TRBV7-9,NA,TRBJ1-2,NA,TGTGCCAGCAGCAAGGACTCGTCAGTCACCTTC,CASSKDSSVTF
TRBV3-1/TRBV3-2,NA,TRBJ1-2,NA,TGTGCCAGCAGCCAAGAGGACAGCTATGGCTACACCTTC,CASSQEDSYGYTF
TRBV7-3,NA,TRBJ2-3,TRBD2,TGTGCCAGCAGCCTGACGGGGGGGCCTGCAGATACGCAGTATTTT,CASSLTGGPADTQYF
TRBV30,NA,TRBJ2-3,NA,TGTGCCTGGAGTGTCTCTCGAAAGACAGGTCCTTCCCCAGATACGCAGTATTTT,CAWSVSRKTGPSPDTQYF
TRBV5-4,NA,TRBJ1-1,TRBD1,TGTGCCAGCAGCTCGAACAGGGGGTTCACTGAAGCTTTCTTT,CASSSNRGFTEAFF
TRBV5-1,NA,TRBJ1-1,TRBD1,TGCGCCAGCAGCTTGTACTTAGGGACAGGAGGCACTGAAGCTTTCTTT,CASSLYLGTGGTEAFF
TRBV10-3,NA,TRBJ2-7,TRBD2,TGTGCCGCCCTACTAGCGGGGGCGTACGAGCAGTACTTC,CAALLAGAYEQYF
TRBV25-1,NA,TRBJ1-1,NA,TGTGCCAGCAGTGAAGACCGTACGGGAGAAACTGAAGCTTTCTTT,CASSEDRTGETEAFF
TRBV24-1,NA,TRBJ2-5,TRBD1,TGTGCCACCAGTGAGCCGGGACAGGGACACCAAGAGACCCAGTACTTC,CATSEPGQGHQETQYF
TRBV5-4,NA,TRBJ2-7,NA,TGTGCCAGCAGCTTGCCTAGCGCCGGCGAGCAGTACTTC,CASSLPSAGEQYF
TRBV11-2,NA,TRBJ1-5,TRBD1,TGTGCCAGCAGCCGACAGGGCGGGCTTCAGCCCCAGCATTTT,CASSRQGGLQPQHF
TRBV15,NA,TRBJ2-7,TRBD1,TGTGCCACCAGCCATCGGGACAGGGACTACGAGCAGTACTTC,CATSHRDRDYEQYF
TRBV30,NA,TRBJ1-5,NA,TGTGCCTGGAGTTCTATGGGTCGGGAAAATCAGCCCCAGCATTTT,CAWSSMGRENQPQHF
TRBV4-1,NA,TRBJ1-2,TRBD1,TGCGCCAGCAGCCAAGCTACCGGGACAGGGGTCTTTCGCTATGGCTACACCTTC,CASSQATGTGVFRYGYTF
TRBV5-1,NA,TRBJ2-3,TRBD2,TGCGCCAGCAAAGCAGCGGGAGGGCCCACAGATACGCAGTATTTT,CASKAAGGPTDTQYF
TRBV7-3,NA,TRBJ1-1,TRBD1,TGTGCCAGCAGCCTAAGGACAGGGGAGAACACTGAAGCTTTCTTT,CASSLRTGENTEAFF
TRBV5-1,NA,TRBJ2-3,TRBD2,TGCGCCAGCCGCGGGGGGCTAGACACAGATACGCAGTATTTT,CASRGGLDTDTQYF
TRBV7-2,NA,TRBJ2-7,NA,TGTGCCAGCAGCAAAACAGTCCTGAGCTCCTACGAGCAGTACTTC,CASSKTVLSSYEQYF
TRBV7-2,NA,TRBJ2-5,NA,TGTGCCAGCAGCTTAGGGGAGTTTAGGGAGACCCAGTACTTC,CASSLGEFRETQYF
TRBV19,NA,TRBJ1-1,TRBD1,TGTGCCAGTAGTAGAACTGGACAGGGCCGCATGAACACTGAAGCTTTCTTT,CASSRTGQGRMNTEAFF
TRBV24-1,NA,TRBJ1-6,TRBD1,TGTGCCACCAGCCCATCGGGACAGGGAAATTCACCCCTCCACTTT,CATSPSGQGNSPLHF
TRBV9,NA,TRBJ1-1,TRBD1,TGTGCCAGCAGCACCGAGACAGGGGGCTTGAACACTGAAGCTTTCTTT,CASSTETGGLNTEAFF
TRBV29-1,few,TRBJ2-1,NA,TGCAGCGTTGTCGGGAGCTCCTACAATGAGCAGTTCTTC,CSVVGSSYNEQFF
TRBV18,NA,TRBJ1-1,NA,TGTGCCAGCTCGGCAACGGGGGGGGCTGAAGCTTTCTTT,CASSATGGAEAFF
TRBV6-5,NA,TRBJ1-4,TRBD1,TGTGCCAGCAGACCCCCCGGACAGGGATCTGAAAAACTGTTTTTT,CASRPPGQGSEKLFF
TRBV14,NA,TRBJ1-2,NA,TGTGCCAGCAGCCAAGGGGGGGGTGTTTGGTCCTATGGCTACACCTTC,CASSQGGGVWSYGYTF
TRBV10-2,NA,TRBJ1-1,NA,TGCGCCAGCAGTGAGTCGGTCAGGGGTAGGACTGAAGCTTTCTTT,CASSESVRGRTEAFF
TRBV4-3,NA,TRBJ2-3,TRBD2,TGCGCCAGCAGCCAAGATTCGGGACTAGGGGGAGATACGCAGTATTTT,CASSQDSGLGGDTQYF
TRBV7-9,NA,TRBJ1-1,TRBD1,TGTGCCAGCAGCTTCCCTACCCCGACAGGGAGGAACACTGAAGCTTTCTTT,CASSFPTPTGRNTEAFF
TRBV30,once,TRBJ1-3,NA,TGTGCCTGGAGTGTACTAGCGAGAAAGCCCGGAAACACCATATATTTT,CAWSVLARKPGNTIYF
TRBV3-1/TRBV3-2,NA,TRBJ2-5,TRBD1,TGTGCCAGCAGCCTGGGGACAGGGGGTCGAATAGAGACCCAGTACTTC,CASSLGTGGRIETQYF
TRBV30,NA,TRBJ2-7,NA,TGTGCCTGGAGTACGGTTGGCGAGCAGTACTTC,CAWSTVGEQYF
TRBV27,NA,TRBJ1-1,NA,TGTGCCAGCAGGGTGGGGGCGTGGACTGAAGCTTTCTTT,CASRVGAWTEAFF
TRBV11-2,few,TRBJ2-7,NA,TGTGCCAGCAGCATATCCTACGAGCAGTACTTC,CASSISYEQYF
TRBV27,NA,TRBJ1-4,NA,TGTGCCAGCAGATTCGGTATATCAACTAATGAAAAACTGTTTTTT,CASRFGISTNEKLFF
TRBV7-9,NA,TRBJ2-7,NA,TGTGCCAGCACCCACGTCGACAGAAACTACGAGCAGTACTTC,CASTHVDRNYEQYF
TRBV9,NA,TRBJ2-6,NA,TGTGCCAGCAGCGGGGACAAGAAGAAGACTGGGGCCAACGTCCTGACTTTC,CASSGDKKKTGANVLTF
TRBV13,NA,TRBJ1-3,NA,TGTGCCAGCAGCTCAACCGACAGAACTGGAAACACCATATATTTT,CASSSTDRTGNTIYF
TRBV2,NA,TRBJ1-2,TRBD1,TGTGCCAGCGGACAGGGCCCCTATGGCTACACCTTC,CASGQGPYGYTF
TRBV7-9,NA,TRBJ2-1,TRBD2,TGTGCCAGCACCGTGGAGGGCGGGAGAAATGGCAATGAGCAGTTCTTC,CASTVEGGRNGNEQFF
TRBV6-1,NA,TRBJ1-2,NA,TGTGCCAGCAGTGAAAGTCGGGTGGTAGGGGTCTCTGGCTACACCTTC,CASSESRVVGVSGYTF
TRBV24-1,once,TRBJ2-3,TRBD1,TGTGCCACCAGTGATTTGCTGGGGACAGAGGATACGCAGTATTTT,CATSDLLGTEDTQYF
TRBV27,NA,TRBJ2-7,NA,TGTGCCAGCAGCGGTCGGAGCTCCTACGAGCAGTACTTC,CASSGRSSYEQYF
TRBV7-8,NA,TRBJ1-2,TRBD1,TGTGCCAGCAGTCCTACAGGGGGCTACGGCTACACCTTC,CASSPTGGYGYTF
TRBV18,NA,TRBJ2-2,TRBD2,TGTGCCAGCTCACCCCAGAGCATTTTAGCGGGGGTTCACACCGGGGAGCTGTTTTTT,CASSPQSILAGVHTGELFF
TRBV5-3,NA,TRBJ2-7,TRBD2,TGTGCCAGAAGCGGGGGACTAGCGGAGAAATACGAGCAGTACTTC,CARSGGLAEKYEQYF